This T cell receptor (beta chain) was found in a study of beta chain features in type 1 diabetes. Whole-study findings and limits: Shortening that was moderate but significant affected the TCRB CDR3s of Type 1 diabetes patients in all four CD4+ subsets.

Expressed TCRB transcripts got sequenced, as all isolated RNA was reverse transcribed. Produced via immunoSEQ multiplex PCR; TCRdb's table is partial and in-frame only. This table holds hundreds of thousands of clones, roughly 13% found once. As regards this clone: Its specificity is unknown. This CDR3 is also generated by other DNA sequences in the sample.

The CDR3 contains 12 residues. Germline V CDR1 and CDR2: KGHSH, LQKENI. Deletions cut 0 bases from V and 5 bases from J, with 1 base between. This clonotype was obtained from a man aged 18 to 30 with type 1 diabetes. The J gene is TRBJ2-2, the V gene TRBV18; D remains ambiguous. The source material was naive CD4+ T cells from blood. The chain's CDR3 is CASSPPTGELFF. DNA for the CDR3: TGTGCCAGCTCACCACCGACCGGGGAGCTGTTTTTT.